This TCR beta chain emerged from a study of tumor-infiltrating lymphocytes in primary liver carcinoma. Study overall: Tumor stage was T1-T3 N0M0, and tumor size was roughly 4.2 to 11 cm across.

The study extracted blood RNA from unsorted whole blood and also extracted germline DNA. A primer in the constant region served to generate TCR beta cDNA from approximately 460 ng of total RNA. Three-round nested multiplex PCR performed with slightly modified ARM-PCR produced the TCR beta libraries. Amplification in the first two PCR rounds was performed using TRBV1-TRBV30 forward primers and a C-beta reverse primer for 10 cycles each. Each CDR3 protein is one row after TCRdb ran MiXCR on the multiplex PCR reads. Counted here are about 180,000 distinct CDR3 sequences, about 60% occurring once; the ten biggest clones make up 65% to 80%. As regards this clonotype: One junction end does not reproduce the germline sequence, and a read error may be involved.

The CDR3 is 15 residues long. The germline V gene has CDR1 MNHEY and CDR2 SVGAGI. The J gene is TRBJ2-7, the V gene TRBV6-5; TRBD2 matches 10 bases. The sample consisted of peripheral blood. The clonotype was recovered from a middle-aged man with primary liver carcinoma and hepatitis B virus infection. The CDR3 is CASSFSGRASCEQYF. The CDR3, as DNA: TGTGCCAGCAGTTTCAGCGGGAGGGCCTCCTGCGAGCAGTACTTC.